One and the same sample provided the 14 T cell receptor beta chains below, sequenced in a study of metastatic and nonmetastatic thyroid tumors. Not a single patient had been given any form of treatment at any point before undergoing thyroid surgery. TCRdb re-clonotyped the PCR reads via MiXCR. The sample includes around 15,000 clones, approximately 25% of them seen just once. Sequencing was done on a sample of tumor tissue. The receptor set was obtained from a male donor with papillary thyroid cancer or a benign thyroid nodule (not recorded which). Some clones in this sample may be carry-over from other donors' samples.

CDR3 DNA sequence: TGTGCCTGGAGTGCCGGAGGGACTTCAGATACGCAGTATTTT. Translated: CAWSAGGTSDTQYF. V gene TRBV30 combines with J gene TRBJ2-3; D might be TRBD2 (6 bases). Trimming shortened V by 1 base and J by 4 bases, and 12 bases separated the two germline ends. The germline CDR1 and CDR2 sequences are GTSNPN and SVGIG (reference sequence). The CDR3 spans 14 residues.

About this clone itself: The junction does not match germline at one end; this may be a read error. The genes are TRBV3-1 and TRBJ2-1, with D possibly TRBD2 on 6 matching bases. The CDR3 length is 12 residues. In germline, CDR1 is LGHDT, CDR2 YNNKEL (reference sequence). CDR3 region: CASSQAGDPGVF. The CDR3 nucleotides read TGTGCCAGCAGCCAAGCGGGAGATCCCGGGGTCTTC.

Judged by abundance, this clone is medium-sized. V usage is TRBV5-1 and J usage is TRBJ1-2; D gene unclear. V was cut by 0 bases and J by 1 base, with 7 bases left in between. CDR1 is SGHRS and CDR2 is YFSETQ in the germline V gene. The CDR3 length is 14 residues. The CDR3 nucleotides read TGCGCCAGCAGCTTGGATGTGTATAACTATGGCTACACCTTC. Translation gives CASSLDVYNYGYTF.

This clone is medium-sized (0.01 to 0.1%). The V call is TRBV2, the J call TRBJ1-1, with TRBD1 matching 9 bases. Germline CDR1 and CDR2: SNHLY and FYNNEI. The V segment lost 4 bases and the J segment 5 bases; nucleotides outside the gene matches: 8. CDR3 length: 15 residues. The CDR3 DNA follows: TGTGCCAGCAGTGCCGATGGGACAGGGTGGACTGAAGCTTTCTTT. Protein sequence: CASSADGTGWTEAFF.

At least ten counts were recorded for this clone. Germline is not matched at one junction end, which may reflect a read error. The V gene is TRBV4-2, the J gene TRBJ2-7; D is unresolved. Germline loops: CDR1 LGHNA, CDR2 YNFKEQ. The CDR3 is 16 residues long. Here the CDR3 reads CASSQDSFRRSYEQYF. The CDR3 DNA reads TGTGCCAGCAGTCAAGATTCATTTAGAAGATCCTACGAGCAGTACTTC.

This chain uses TRBV5-5 with TRBJ1-2; 7 bases map to TRBD1. This CDR3 has 16 residues. V gave up 5 bases and J gave up 4 bases; unmatched junction bases: 14. Germline CDR1 reads SGHKS; CDR2 reads YYEKEE (reference sequence). CDR3 protein: CASRKNLDRFGYGYTF. Here the CDR3 DNA reads TGTGCCAGCAGAAAAAACCTGGACAGGTTCGGCTATGGCTACACCTTC.

By share, this clone ranks as medium-sized (0.01 to 0.1%). The chain combines TRBV28 with TRBJ2-7, with D possibly being TRBD1 (5 bases). The CDR3 runs 15 residues. V was clipped by 3 bases and J by 6 bases, with 18 bases between them. Per germline, CDR1 MDHEN and CDR2 SYDVKM. For the CDR3, the DNA is TGTGCCAGCAGTTTTTGGGGCGGCAACCTGGTCGAGCAGTACTTC. It codes for CASSFWGGNLVEQYF.

This clone has a handful of counts. This sequence joins TRBV24-1 and TRBJ2-2; D not certain. This CDR3 has 13 residues. The V end lost 2 bases, the J end lost 7 bases, and 7 bases lay between the germline ends. Germline CDR1 and CDR2: KGHDR and SFDVKD. The CDR3 region is CATSDSPIGELFF. The CDR3, as DNA: TGTGCCACCAGTGATTCCCCCATCGGGGAGCTGTTTTTT.

This clone was detected only a few times. The V call is TRBV6-1, the J call TRBJ2-5, with TRBD2 matching over 7 bases. CDR3 size: 15 residues. The trim removed 3 bases at V and 10 bases at J, leaving 14 bases unmatched. CDR1 and CDR2 (germline): MNHNS, SASEGT. DNA for the CDR3: TGTGCCAGCAGTGACCTTGCGGGGGAGCAAGGGAACCAGTACTTC. Translated, it gives CASSDLAGEQGNQYF.

Comment on this clone: The identical CDR3 is also encoded by other nucleotide sequences in the sample. The CDR3 loop is CATSGLAGGQITGELFF. CDR3 bases: TGTGCCACATCGGGTCTAGCGGGAGGGCAAATAACCGGGGAGCTGTTTTTT. The V call is TRBV10-3, the J call TRBJ2-2; 12 positions match TRBD2. With 10 bases clipped from V and 5 bases from J, the junction kept 14 bases outside the gene matches. Germline CDR1 and CDR2: ENHRY and SYGVKD. The CDR3 is 17 amino acids.

The CDR3 region has the DNA TGTGCCATCAGTGCCTCCCCCACAGTGGGTTTTGGCTACACCTTC. This translates into CAISASPTVGFGYTF. The rearrangement links TRBV10-3 to TRBJ1-2; no reliable D call. Trimming took off 4 bases at V and 7 bases at J, with 19 bases between the two ends. The CDR3 sequence is 15 residues long. In germline, CDR1 is ENHRY, CDR2 SYGVKD.

This clone is medium-sized. The chain is built from TRBV14 and TRBJ1-4; perhaps TRBD1 as D (5 bases). The germline gives CDR1 SGHDN, CDR2 FVKESK. The CDR3 consists of 16 residues. The V and J ends lost 4 bases and 4 bases respectively, with 16 bases between them. CDR3 protein: CASSLPGGGNNEKLFF. CDR3 nucleotides: TGTGCCAGCAGCCTCCCCGGGGGGGGTAATAATGAAAAACTGTTTTTT.

This clone has only a few counts. The genes are TRBV12-3 or TRBV12-4 and TRBJ2-3; D possibly corresponds to TRBD2 (5 bases). CDR3 length: 14 residues. Trimming pared 6 bases from V and 5 bases from J, leaving 15 bases between. The DNA for the CDR3 is TGTGCCAGCAGCACGTCTCCCGGGAAAGATACGCAGTATTTT. Residues: CASSTSPGKDTQYF.

This clone is categorized as medium-sized (0.01 to 0.1%). The rearrangement uses TRBV12-3 or TRBV12-4 and TRBJ2-3; 10 bases line up with TRBD2. J lost 4 bases, V lost 6 bases, and 4 bases had no gene match. This CDR3 is built from 14 residues. CDR3 loop: CASRSLAGADTQYF. CDR3 coding DNA: TGTGCCAGCAGAAGTCTAGCGGGGGCAGATACGCAGTATTTT.